A single sample gave rise to the 27 T cell receptor beta chains below, sequenced in a study of blood T cells in healthy people across ages. A second PCR of about 7 to 12 cycles used a sample-barcoded 5' primer and a J-beta primer mix. Using its own MiXCR run on the 5' RACE reads, TCRdb lists one record per CDR3 protein. The repertoire has more than 1,400,000 distinct CDR3 sequences, 35% to 45% of them found once; the top ten carry roughly 8.2%. The specimen was blood. All receptors derive from a woman under 30 in good health.

The rearrangement joins TRBV12-3 or TRBV12-4 to TRBJ1-1; 7 nucleotides match TRBD1. Unmatched junction bases numbered 4, after V lost 2 bases and J lost 4 bases. The CDR3 is 14 residues long. As DNA, the CDR3 is TGTGCCAGCAGTTTACCAGGGGGTGCCACTGAAGCTTTCTTT. Translated: CASSLPGGATEAFF.

The chain employs TRBV6-5 and TRBJ2-7; 14 nucleotides line up with TRBD2. Losses at the gene ends were 7 bases for V and 0 bases for J; bases not matched to a gene: 5. Germline V gene lookup returns CDR1 MNHEY and CDR2 SVGAGI. CDR3 size: 16 residues. CDR3 sequence: CASMRGTSGSSYEQYF. The CDR3 coding sequence is TGTGCCAGCATGCGGGGGACTAGCGGGAGCTCCTACGAGCAGTACTTC.

This rearrangement joins TRBV6-5 to TRBJ2-1; 7 bases map to TRBD1. This CDR3 has 15 amino acids. CDR1 is MNHEY and CDR2 is SVGAGI in the germline V gene. Trimming at V came to 2 bases and at J to 4 bases, leaving 5 bases not matched to a gene. The CDR3 bases are TGTGCCAGCAGTTACACGGGACAGCTGTACAATGAGCAGTTCTTC. Its translation is CASSYTGQLYNEQFF.

The rearrangement joins TRBV6-6 to TRBJ1-1; a weak D match, TRBD1 (5 bases). CDR3 length equals 13 residues. Germline V gives CDR1 MNHNY, CDR2 SVGAGI (reference sequence). V gave up 0 bases and J gave up 8 bases, with 10 bases separating them. This chain's CDR3 is CASSYSGVLEAFF. In nucleotides, the CDR3 is TGTGCCAGCAGTTACTCAGGGGTCCTCGAAGCTTTCTTT.

There are a few counts of this clonotype. The rearrangement uses TRBV3-1 and TRBJ2-7, with 8 bases lining up with TRBD2. Trimming cost V 8 bases and J 6 bases; bases outside gene matches: 12. The CDR3 is 14 amino acids. Germline values: CDR1 LGHDT, CDR2 YNNKEL (reference sequence). The CDR3 DNA follows: TGTGCCAGCTGCCTGGGGATCGCGGGGGGCGAGCAGTACTTC. The encoded protein is CASCLGIAGGEQYF.

This clonotype turned up a few times. The CDR3 here is CAWSVQGGNTEAFF. The CDR3 nucleotides read TGTGCCTGGAGTGTACAGGGAGGGAACACTGAAGCTTTCTTT. The V gene is TRBV30, the J gene TRBJ1-1; weak D call: TRBD1 (6 bases). Trimming cost V 0 bases and J 1 base, with 9 bases left between them. CDR1 is GTSNPN, CDR2 SVGIG, per germline (reference sequence). The CDR3 consists of 14 residues.

This chain uses TRBV6-5 with TRBJ2-5, with TRBD2 matching 7 bases. The CDR3 is 11 amino acids. CDR1 is MNHEY, CDR2 SVGAGI, per germline. In DNA, the CDR3 is TGTGCGACGGGGGGTTGGGAGACCCAGTACTTC. Protein product: CATGGWETQYF.

This clonotype was counted between two and nine times. J is TRBJ1-3 and V is TRBV29-1; the match to TRBD1 covers 8 bases. V lost 4 bases to trimming and J lost 2 bases; unmatched junction nucleotides: 4. The CDR3 contains 14 residues. Germline CDR1 and CDR2: SQVTM and ANQGSEA. As DNA, the CDR3 is TGCAGCGTTGTTCAGACAGGGGCTGGAAACACCATATATTTT. This encodes CSVVQTGAGNTIYF.

Concerning this clonotype: This is likely a read error, given that the CDR3 carries no conserved phenylalanine or tryptophan at its end. This rearrangement joins TRBV9 to TRBJ2-7; 8 nucleotides match TRBD2. CDR1 and CDR2 (germline): SGDLS, YYNGEE. The CDR3 is made up of 14 amino acids. The V and J ends lost 0 bases and 2 bases, in that order; junction bases with no gene match: 1. The CDR3 is CASSVGAGAYEQYL. CDR3 DNA sequence: TGTGCCAGCAGCGTAGGAGCGGGAGCCTACGAGCAGTACCTC.

This clonotype has just a few counts. CDR3 bases: TGTGCCAGCAGCTTGGCGGGGCTTTTTAGCAATCAGCCCCAGCATTTT. Protein sequence: CASSLAGLFSNQPQHF. The chain employs TRBV7-2 and TRBJ1-5; tentative D call: TRBD1 (5 bases). V lost 3 bases, J lost 0 bases, and 12 bases lay in between. In germline, CDR1 is SGHTA, CDR2 FQGNSA. The CDR3 extends over 16 amino acids.

This clonotype was picked up one time. This chain joins TRBV6-1 and TRBJ2-5; TRBD1 matches at 9 bases. V lost 7 bases to trimming and J lost 5 bases; unmatched junction nucleotides: 8. The CDR3 has 14 residues. In germline, CDR1 is MNHNS, CDR2 SASEGT. The DNA for the CDR3 is TGTGCCAGCATTAGAACAGGGGGCTCGGAGACCCAGTACTTC. Its protein product is CASIRTGGSETQYF.

The V call is TRBV6-2 or TRBV6-3, the J call TRBJ1-1, with 7 bases matching TRBD1. Germline CDR1 is MNHEY and CDR2 is SVGEGT. The ends lost 6 bases at V and 1 base at J; junction bases unmatched: 5. The CDR3 sequence is 14 residues long. This CDR3 reads CASRRQGSNTEAFF. CDR3 nucleotide sequence: TGTGCCAGCAGGAGACAGGGATCGAACACTGAAGCTTTCTTT.

The rearrangement uses TRBV7-7 and TRBJ2-1; D gene unclear. The J call could be wrong; TRBJ2-7 is a better fit for the DNA end. CDR1 is SSHAT, CDR2 FNYEAQ, per germline (reference sequence). This CDR3 region has 13 residues. The CDR3 nucleotides read TGTGCCAGCAGCATTGCGGCTTCCGGAGAGCAGTACTTC. Its protein is CASSIAASGEQYF.

V is TRBV7-9 and J is TRBJ2-5; D is ambiguous. Germline values: CDR1 SEHNR, CDR2 FQNEAQ (reference sequence). The CDR3 consists of 14 residues. The V and J ends lost 1 base and 11 bases respectively, with 17 bases between them. The CDR3 bases are TGTGCCAGCAGCTTAGTTGTCGGAGCTGGAGAGCAGTACTTC. Its protein is CASSLVVGAGEQYF.

This chain connects TRBV6-4 to TRBJ1-2, with a weak D call TRBD1 (5 bases). The CDR3 covers 16 residues. The germline CDR1 and CDR2 sequences are MRHNA and SNTAGT. Trimming pared 3 bases from V and 4 bases from J, leaving 18 bases between. For the CDR3, the DNA is TGTGCCAGCAGTGAAGAGGGGAGTCCGGCAATCTATGGCTACACCTTC. Translation: CASSEEGSPAIYGYTF.

The J gene is TRBJ1-2, the V gene TRBV4-1, with 7 bases that match TRBD1. V lost 4 bases and J lost 4; bases outside the gene matches: 12. This CDR3 is 16 amino acids long. The germline CDR1 and CDR2 sequences are MGHRA and YSYEKL. The CDR3 region has the DNA TGCGCCAGCAGCCTCACCCCGGACAGGAAGTTCTATGGCTACACCTTC. Amino acid sequence: CASSLTPDRKFYGYTF.

The rearrangement uses TRBV6-4 and TRBJ2-1; TRBD2 might be the D (5 bases). Germline CDR1 MRHNA, CDR2 SNTAGT. There are 15 residues in the CDR3. V was cut by 5 bases and J by 6 bases, with 17 bases left in between. CDR3 protein: CASSIIGPGSNEQFF. As DNA, the CDR3 is TGTGCCAGCAGTATAATCGGACCGGGGAGCAATGAGCAGTTCTTC.

The chain uses TRBV20-1 and TRBJ2-1, with 10 bases lining up with TRBD1. V shed 4 bases and J 4 bases; nucleotides not matched to a gene: 4. CDR1 and CDR2 from the germline V gene are DFQATT and SNEGSKA (reference sequence). CDR3 length: 14 residues. The DNA of the CDR3 is TGCAGTGCTAACCGGGACAGGGGTTACAATGAGCAGTTCTTC. Translated: CSANRDRGYNEQFF.

The chain carries TRBV6-1 and TRBJ1-5; 7 nucleotides agree with TRBD1. The CDR3 totals 16 residues. The V segment lost 2 bases and the J segment 3 bases; nucleotides outside the gene matches: 7. Looked up from germline, CDR1 is MNHNS and CDR2 is SASEGT. The CDR3 protein is CASSERGTVVNQPQHF. The CDR3 DNA reads TGTGCCAGCAGTGAACGAGGGACAGTAGTCAATCAGCCCCAGCATTTT.

The V and J genes are TRBV20-1 and TRBJ1-2; D might be TRBD1 (6 bases). The CDR3 runs 14 residues. CDR1 is DFQATT, CDR2 SNEGSKA, per germline (reference sequence). V was pared by 6 bases and J by 0 bases, with 14 bases between. The CDR3 DNA is TGCAGTGCCCCGGGAGGGGGGACTAACTATGGCTACACCTTC. This sequence encodes CSAPGGGTNYGYTF.

V usage is TRBV18 and J usage is TRBJ2-7; 7 bases are a match to TRBD1. V was pared by 3 bases and J by 1 base, with 3 bases of the junction left unmatched. Germline V gene data show CDR1 as KGHSH and CDR2 as LQKENI. The CDR3 runs 14 residues. Here the CDR3 DNA reads TGTGCCAGCTCACCTTTACAGGGGTCCTACGAGCAGTACTTC. Translation: CASSPLQGSYEQYF.

The V call is TRBV7-9, the J call TRBJ2-6; weak D call: TRBD1 (5 bases). CDR1 and CDR2 (germline): SEHNR, FQNEAQ (reference sequence). V gave up 7 bases and J gave up 1 base, with 26 bases separating them. The CDR3 has 20 amino acids. The CDR3 nucleotides read TGTGCCAGCACCCGACCACCGACAGCCGAAACCTTATCTGGGGCCAACGTCCTGACTTTC. Protein: CASTRPPTAETLSGANVLTF.

The chain carries TRBV5-1 and TRBJ2-5; D assignment may be TRBD1 or TRBD2 (5 bases each). The CDR3 is 15 residues long. Germline V lookup: CDR1 SGHRS, CDR2 YFSETQ. Trimming removed 4 bases at V and 5 bases at J, with 18 bases between. The CDR3 region is CASSAPTRGEETQYF. In DNA form, the CDR3 reads TGCGCCAGCAGCGCCCCGACCCGAGGGGAGGAGACCCAGTACTTC.

V is TRBV28 and J is TRBJ2-1, with D perhaps being TRBD1 or TRBD2 (6 bases each). Germline V gene sequence: CDR1 MDHEN, CDR2 SYDVKM. V lost 0 bases and J 6 bases, leaving 12 bases between the germline ends. CDR3 size: 15 residues. The CDR3 region is CASSLWGGAVNEQFF. CDR3 in DNA: TGTGCCAGCAGTTTATGGGGGGGCGCAGTCAATGAGCAGTTCTTC.

This rearrangement joins TRBV11-2 to TRBJ2-1; 14 bases line up with TRBD2. The CDR3 is made up of 17 amino acids. Germline V gene data show CDR1 as SGHAT and CDR2 as FQNNGV. Trimming removed 4 bases from V and 9 bases from J; junction bases left unmatched: 11. Here the CDR3 reads CASSSPTSGRAQGEQFF. The CDR3 DNA reads as TGTGCCAGCAGCTCGCCGACTAGCGGGAGGGCCCAGGGTGAGCAGTTCTTC. The whole variable domain, remainder taken from reference TRBV11-2 and TRBJ2-1, is EAGVAQSPRYKIIEKRQSVAFWCNPISGHATLYWYQQILGQGPKLLIQFQNNGVVDDSQLPKDRFSAERLKGVDSTLKIQPAKLEDSAVYLCASSSPTSGRAQGEQFFGPGTRLTVL.

This clonotype occurred a few times. The rearrangement joins TRBV20-1 to TRBJ2-7; D not resolved. V gave up 6 bases and J gave up 0 bases, with 18 bases separating them. The germline CDR1 and CDR2 sequences are DFQATT and SNEGSKA (reference sequence). This CDR3 is 15 amino acids long. CDR3 nucleotide sequence: TGCAGTGCCCCCTTGCCCAGCGAGAGCTCCTACGAGCAGTACTTC. Its protein product is CSAPLPSESSYEQYF.

The genes are TRBV6-5 and TRBJ1-1; D is undetermined. Germline V gene data show CDR1 as MNHEY and CDR2 as SVGAGI. V lost 0 bases and J 0 bases, leaving 17 bases between the germline ends. This CDR3 is built from 18 residues. In DNA form, the CDR3 reads TGTGCCAGCAGTTACTCGAAATCGCGTGCAGGAATGAACACTGAAGCTTTCTTT. Its protein is CASSYSKSRAGMNTEAFF.